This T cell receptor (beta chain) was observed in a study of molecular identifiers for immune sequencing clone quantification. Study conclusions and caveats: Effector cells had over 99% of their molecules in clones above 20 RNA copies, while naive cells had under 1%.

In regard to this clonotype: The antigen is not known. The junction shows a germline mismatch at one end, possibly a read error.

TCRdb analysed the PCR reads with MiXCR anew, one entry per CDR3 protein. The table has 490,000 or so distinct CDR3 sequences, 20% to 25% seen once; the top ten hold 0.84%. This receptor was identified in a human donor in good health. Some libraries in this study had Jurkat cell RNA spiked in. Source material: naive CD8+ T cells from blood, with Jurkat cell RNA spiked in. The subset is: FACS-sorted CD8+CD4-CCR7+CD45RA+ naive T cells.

The CDR3 DNA sequence: TGTGCCGGCAGTTCTGACAGTGAAGCTTTCTTT. Its protein is CAGSSDSEAFF. The chain links TRBV12-3 or TRBV12-4 to TRBJ1-1, with D tentatively TRBD1 (5 bases). The CDR3 length is 11 residues.